The source of this T cell receptor beta chain is a study of CD8 T cells in Susac syndrome. Study background: When blood was drawn, patients with Susac syndrome were on intravenous immunoglobulin alone, on corticosteroids, or therapy-naive. Findings and caveats of the study: Expansion of clones was not seen in the CD4+ T cell repertoires of Susac syndrome.

Trimming cost V 2 bases and J 12 bases, with 11 bases left between them. CDR1 is LGHDT, CDR2 YNNKEL, per germline (reference sequence). The CDR3 contains 12 residues. With regard to this clonotype: The antigen remains unidentified.

Random-hexamer reverse transcription was applied to roughly 0.45 to 1 ug RNA. Amplification of TCR beta CDR3 used immunoSEQ multiplex PCR across 54 Vbeta and 13 Jbeta. TCRdb re-derived calls from the immunoSEQ multiplex PCR reads in MiXCR, one entry per CDR3 protein. Among about 140,000 distinct CDR3 sequences listed, over 90% were seen once. The sequence was obtained from a human donor with Susac syndrome. Sequenced material: CD4+ T cells from PBMCs. The chain carries TRBV3-1 and TRBJ2-1; tentatively, D is TRBD1 (6 bases). CDR3 sequence: CASSQTGWRQFF. The CDR3 coding sequence is TGTGCCAGCAGCCAAACAGGGTGGAGGCAGTTCTTC.